This entry features one T cell receptor beta chain sequence. This clonotype was observed at least ten times. Its antigen is still unknown. No base quality information exists; no much larger clone differs at one position. Taken from cysteine to phenylalanine, the CDR3 has 14 residues. Just the 42-base CDR3 DNA is kept, in frame starting at base 1. CDR1 is given as SQVTM and CDR2 as ANQGSEA, both from the germline V gene. V lost 3 bases and J lost 1 base; the stretch between them is 12 bases long. The data belong to a study of CD8 T cells in ankylosing spondylitis (dated by TCRdb to the late 2010s). For the study in its entirety: T cell receptor beta repertoires were profiled in healthy donors and ankylosing spondylitis patients so that disease-linked TCR variants could be found. In total, the full study cohort was made up of roughly 110 healthy donors and approximately 24 ankylosing spondylitis patients. Peripheral blood was sampled, and synovial fluid was additionally collected from ankylosing spondylitis patients.

Reads for this sample came from an Illumina HiSeq 2500. Quantitative 5'-RACE with molecular barcodes was used to prepare TCR beta libraries. Under the source paper's analysis protocol: To identify disease-linked TCR variants, a new computational method was used, one built on a probabilistic model of VDJ rearrangement. TCRdb itself trimmed the public reads at Q25 with fastp, ran MiXCR and retained productive beta chains. Each CDR3 protein gets just one entry, which takes the most common genes and DNA from the rows behind it. These V and J calls are TCRdb output, not the study's own analysis. A total of approximately 100,000 distinct CDR3 sequences appear in this sample, about 8.6% of them only once. The ten largest account for nearly 10% of the sample. Overall results and qualifications from the work: Blood from ankylosing spondylitis patients appeared to be characterized by a TCR beta motif made up of several highly homologous amino acid variants. The disease-linked clones were reported to be significantly enriched in matched synovial fluid samples from ankylosing spondylitis patients. Some motif variants were previously reported in synovial fluid and blood of reactive arthritis patients, suggesting common disease-initiation mechanisms. A CD8+ phenotype was shown by the disease-linked clones, which were found at relatively low frequencies in peripheral blood.

This chain joins TRBV29-1 to TRBJ2-5; a weak D assignment points to TRBD2 (6 bases agree). Material: blood, either unsorted or a sorted T cell fraction (not recorded which). This TCR was sampled from a male donor with ankylosing spondylitis or in good health (not recorded which). The CDR3 has the sequence CSVEEAGRQETQYF. The DNA sequence reads TGCAGCGTTGAGGAGGCGGGGCGCCAAGAGACCCAGTACTTC. The reference TRBV29-1 and TRBJ2-5 proteins fill in what lies around the CDR3, so the full variable domain reads SAVISQKPSRDICQRGTSLTIQCQVDSQVTMMFWYRQQPGQSLTLIATANQGSEATYESGFVIDKFPISRPNLTFSTLTVSNMSPEDSSIYLCSVEEAGRQETQYFGPGTRLLVL.